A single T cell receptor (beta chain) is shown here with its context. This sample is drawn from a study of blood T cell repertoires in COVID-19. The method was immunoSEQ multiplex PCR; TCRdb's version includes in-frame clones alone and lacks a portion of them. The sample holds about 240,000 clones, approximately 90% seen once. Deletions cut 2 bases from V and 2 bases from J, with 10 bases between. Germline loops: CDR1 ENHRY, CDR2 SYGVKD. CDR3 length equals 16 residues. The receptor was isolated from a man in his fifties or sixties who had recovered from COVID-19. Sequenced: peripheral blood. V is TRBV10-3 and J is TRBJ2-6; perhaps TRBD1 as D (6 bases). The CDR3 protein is CAISEAPGAGANVLTF. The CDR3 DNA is TGTGCCATCAGTGAGGCCCCAGGGGCTGGGGCCAACGTCCTGACTTTC.